This T cell receptor beta chain was found in a study of cytomegalovirus exposure and HLA in healthy donors. The PCR contained 60 Vbeta and 13 Jbeta primers. Repertoires were generated with immunoSEQ multiplex PCR, while TCRdb's copy carries only in-frame clones and drops some. Seen here are over 100,000 clones, approximately 70% observed once, and the top ten hold 8.4%. Germline values: CDR1 SGHAT, CDR2 FQNNGV. The CDR3 runs 14 residues. Trimming removed 0 bases at V and 4 bases at J, with 9 bases between. The genes are TRBV11-2 and TRBJ2-5; D perhaps matches TRBD2 (5 bases). Sample: PBMCs. The sequence came from a man aged 40-50 years in good health and CMV-seronegative. The CDR3 reads CASSLDPGSETQYF. CDR3 DNA: TGTGCCAGCAGCTTAGATCCGGGATCAGAGACCCAGTACTTC.